This T cell receptor beta chain was obtained from a study of neurological immune-mediated disorders. TCRdb reanalysed the 5' RACE reads using MiXCR and keeps one entry per CDR3 protein. The sample has under 75,000 distinct CDR3 sequences, about 5% seen once. Study-wide results and limits: There was no association between the multiple sclerosis repertoire cluster and any clinical or MRI feature. Private repertoires in all groups were suggested, as expanded clones shared no CDR3 amino acid sequences across subjects. Phylogenetic grouping put 18 of 34 multiple sclerosis patients' repertoires into one related-CDR3 cluster, a possible signature. Multiple sclerosis patients had less TCR clonal expansion than even healthy controls, unlike HTLV-1-associated myelopathy.

With respect to this clonotype: Its antigen is unidentified.

J gave up 7 bases and V 10 bases, and 10 bases lay outside the gene matches. The CDR3 is made up of 14 amino acids. Germline lookup yields CDR1 LNHDA and CDR2 SQIVND (reference sequence). Sequenced material: PBMCs. This TCR was recovered from a human donor with multiple sclerosis. The donor label of this sample is uncertain. The V and J genes are TRBV19 and TRBJ2-7, with TRBD2 matching over 13 bases. CDR3 in amino acids: CATSRTSGGGEQYF. CDR3 DNA: TGTGCCACCTCCCGGACTAGCGGGGGAGGTGAGCAGTACTTC.